Listed here is a single T cell receptor (beta chain). Its antigen remains unidentified. The data belong to a study of cytomegalovirus exposure and HLA in healthy donors. Overall study results and limits: There were a few CMV-associated chains whose specificity for CMV antigens was confirmed in vitro.

The PCR contained 60 Vbeta and 13 Jbeta primers. Produced via immunoSEQ multiplex PCR; TCRdb's table is partial and in-frame only. The data hold roughly 150,000 clones, with roughly 82% observed a single time. V was clipped by 2 bases and J by 3 bases, with 16 bases between them. Germline loops: CDR1 GTSNPN, CDR2 SVGIG (reference sequence). The CDR3 is 15 residues long. The sample was PBMCs. This clonotype was obtained from a girl between 10 and 17 years old in good health and CMV-seropositive. This chain joins TRBV30 and TRBJ1-2; the D gene is possibly TRBD1 (5 bases). The CDR3: CAWSPFTGAHYGYTF. The CDR3 DNA is TGTGCCTGGAGTCCTTTTACAGGCGCCCACTATGGCTACACCTTC.